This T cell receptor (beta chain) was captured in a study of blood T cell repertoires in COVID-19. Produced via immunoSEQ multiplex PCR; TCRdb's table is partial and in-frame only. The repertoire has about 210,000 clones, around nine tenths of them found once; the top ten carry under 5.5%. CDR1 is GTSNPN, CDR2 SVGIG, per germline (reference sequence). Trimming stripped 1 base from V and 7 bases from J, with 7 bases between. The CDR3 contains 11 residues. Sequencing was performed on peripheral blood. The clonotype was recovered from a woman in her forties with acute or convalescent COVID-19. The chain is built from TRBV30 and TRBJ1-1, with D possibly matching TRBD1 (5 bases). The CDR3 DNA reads TGTGCCTGGAGTGCAGGGCTTGAAGCTTTCTTT. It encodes CAWSAGLEAFF. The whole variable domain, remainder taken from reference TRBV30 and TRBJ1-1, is SQTIHQWPATLVQPVGSPLSLECTVEGTSNPNLYWYRQAAGRGLQLLFYSVGIGQISSEVPQNLSASRPQDRQFILSSKKLLLSDSGFYLCAWSAGLEAFFGQGTRLTVV.